This entry is about one TCR beta chain. TCRdb's table, derived via immunoSEQ multiplex PCR, lists solely in-frame clones and lacks some. Of a few million clones in the sample, just under 95% were seen once. This sample was taken from a study of shared clonotypes between healthy human individuals. The CDR3 covers 14 residues. The germline V gene has CDR1 GTSNPN and CDR2 SVGIG (reference sequence). The V and J ends lost 3 bases and 6 bases respectively, with 15 bases between them. Sequencing was done on a sample of naive CD4+ T cells from PBMCs. Subset specified: CD45RA+ positively selected. The chain has TRBV30 and TRBJ1-5; a possible D gene is TRBD1 (5 bases). The TCR was taken from a man aged 18 to 30 in good health. Some clones in this sample may be carry-over from other donors' samples. The CDR3, as DNA: TGTGCCTGGAGGGGTACAGGTGGCGGTCAGCCCCAGCATTTT. It yields the protein CAWRGTGGGQPQHF.